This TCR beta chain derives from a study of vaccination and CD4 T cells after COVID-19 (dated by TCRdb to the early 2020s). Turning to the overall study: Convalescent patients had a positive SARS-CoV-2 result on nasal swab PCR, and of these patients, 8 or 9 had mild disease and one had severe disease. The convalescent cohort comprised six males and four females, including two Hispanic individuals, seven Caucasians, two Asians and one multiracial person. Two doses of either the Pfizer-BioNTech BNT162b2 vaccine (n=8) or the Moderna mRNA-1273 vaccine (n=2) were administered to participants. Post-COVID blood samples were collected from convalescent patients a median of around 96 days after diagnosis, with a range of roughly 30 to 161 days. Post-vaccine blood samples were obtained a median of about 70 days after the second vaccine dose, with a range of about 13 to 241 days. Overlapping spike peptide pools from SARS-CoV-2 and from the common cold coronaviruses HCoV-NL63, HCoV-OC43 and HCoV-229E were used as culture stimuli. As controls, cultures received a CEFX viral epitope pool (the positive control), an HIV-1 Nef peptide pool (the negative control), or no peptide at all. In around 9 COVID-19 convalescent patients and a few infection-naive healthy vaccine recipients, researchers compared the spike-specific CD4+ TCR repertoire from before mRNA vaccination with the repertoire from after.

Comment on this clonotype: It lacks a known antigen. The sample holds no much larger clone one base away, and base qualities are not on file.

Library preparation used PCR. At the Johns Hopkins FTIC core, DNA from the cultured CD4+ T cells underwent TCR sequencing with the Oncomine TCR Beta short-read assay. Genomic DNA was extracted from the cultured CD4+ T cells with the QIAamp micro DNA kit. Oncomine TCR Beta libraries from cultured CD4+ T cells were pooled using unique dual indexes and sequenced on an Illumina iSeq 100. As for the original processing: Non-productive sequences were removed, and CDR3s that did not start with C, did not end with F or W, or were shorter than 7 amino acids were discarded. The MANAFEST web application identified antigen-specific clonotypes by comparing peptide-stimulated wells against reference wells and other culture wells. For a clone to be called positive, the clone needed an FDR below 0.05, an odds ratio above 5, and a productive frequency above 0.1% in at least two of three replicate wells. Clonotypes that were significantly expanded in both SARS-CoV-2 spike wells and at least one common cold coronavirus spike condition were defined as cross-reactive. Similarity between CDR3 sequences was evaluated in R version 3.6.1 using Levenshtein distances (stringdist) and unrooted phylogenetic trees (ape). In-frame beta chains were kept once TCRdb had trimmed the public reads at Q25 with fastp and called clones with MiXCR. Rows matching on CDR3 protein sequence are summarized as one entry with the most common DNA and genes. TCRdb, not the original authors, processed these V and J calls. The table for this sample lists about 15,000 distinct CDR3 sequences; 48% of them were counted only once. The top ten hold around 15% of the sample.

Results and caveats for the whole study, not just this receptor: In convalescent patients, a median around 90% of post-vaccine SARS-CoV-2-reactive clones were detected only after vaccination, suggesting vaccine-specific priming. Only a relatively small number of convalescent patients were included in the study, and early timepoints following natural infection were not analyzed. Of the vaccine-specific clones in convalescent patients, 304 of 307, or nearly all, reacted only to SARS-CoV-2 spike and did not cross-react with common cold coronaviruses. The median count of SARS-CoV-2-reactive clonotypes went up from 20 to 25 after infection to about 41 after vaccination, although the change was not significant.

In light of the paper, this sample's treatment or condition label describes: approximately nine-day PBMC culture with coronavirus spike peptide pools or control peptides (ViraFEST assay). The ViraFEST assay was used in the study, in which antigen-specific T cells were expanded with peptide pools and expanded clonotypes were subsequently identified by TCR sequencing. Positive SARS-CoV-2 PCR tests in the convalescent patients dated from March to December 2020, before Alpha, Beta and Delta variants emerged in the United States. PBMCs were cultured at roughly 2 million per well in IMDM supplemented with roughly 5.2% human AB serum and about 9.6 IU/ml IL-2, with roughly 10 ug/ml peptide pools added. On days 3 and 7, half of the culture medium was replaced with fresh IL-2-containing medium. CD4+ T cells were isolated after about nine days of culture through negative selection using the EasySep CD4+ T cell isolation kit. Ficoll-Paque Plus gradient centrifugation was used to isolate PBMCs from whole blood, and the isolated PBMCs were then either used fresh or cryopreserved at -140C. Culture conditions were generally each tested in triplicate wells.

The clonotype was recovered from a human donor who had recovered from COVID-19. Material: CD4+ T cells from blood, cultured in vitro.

The sequence in DNA is TGCGCCAGCAGCTTGATAAGCGGGCGGTACAATGAGCAGTTCTTC. This translates into CASSLISGRYNEQFF. In this chain, TRBV5-1 is recombined with TRBJ2-1, and possibly TRBD2, on 6 matching bases. For CDR1 and CDR2, the germline V gene lists SGHRS and YFSETQ. Measured from the cysteine to the phenylalanine, the CDR3 is 15 residues long. This entry keeps only the CDR3 DNA: 45 bases, framed from base 1. V is pared back by 1 base and J by 4 bases, with 12 bases lying between the germline termini. The full variable domain, completed from the reference TRBV5-1 and TRBJ2-1 proteins outside the CDR3, reads KAGVTQTPRYLIKTRGQQVTLSCSPISGHRSVSWYQQTPGQGLQFLFEYFSETQRNKGNFPGRFSGRQFSNSRSEMNVSTLELGDSALYLCASSLISGRYNEQFFGPGTRLTVL.